Listed below are T cell receptor beta chains from one sample, sequenced in a study of cytomegalovirus exposure and HLA in healthy donors. Using immunoSEQ multiplex PCR, the repertoire was profiled, and TCRdb retains in-frame clones only, with some absent. The profile shows around 76,000 clones, about 70% of them singletons. Sequencing was performed on PBMCs. Receptors originate from a man aged 40-49 years in good health and CMV-seropositive. The conserved cysteine and the conserved F or W are not part of the CDR3 here. A D gene is named only where the DNA matches it firmly.

d_call,v_call,j_call,cdr3_aa
-,TRBV28,TRBJ2-5,ASSLVGGQETQY
TRBD2,TRBV5-8,TRBJ2-3,ASSTGTSGGLRDTQY
TRBD1,TRBV6-5,TRBJ2-7,ASSYSGQGYSYEQY
TRBD1,TRBV18,TRBJ2-2,ASSEQGWNTGELF
TRBD1,TRBV4-1,TRBJ1-4,ASSNPGTANEKLF
TRBD1,TRBV6-5,TRBJ1-4,ASSRTGGLQEKLF
-,TRBV6-6,TRBJ1-1,ASRWSSDLNTEAF
TRBD2,TRBV4-1,TRBJ2-5,ASSQPRTSGSWRETQY
-,TRBV11-2,TRBJ1-2,ASSLQGLYGYT
-,TRBV7-3,TRBJ1-2,ASSLGTRSNPGGYT
-,TRBV5-1,TRBJ2-6,ASSLDHGSGANVLT
-,TRBV6-6,TRBJ1-1,ASRRSSDLNTEAF
-,TRBV20-1,TRBJ2-7,SARSGVEQY
-,TRBV6-6,TRBJ1-1,ASSWLEGDTEAF
-,TRBV7-2,TRBJ1-2,ASSPPEGSRGSGYT
TRBD1,TRBV5-1,TRBJ1-2,ASNPGTGGAGVYGYT
TRBD1,TRBV7-9,TRBJ2-7,ASSPQGVEQY
-,TRBV4-1,TRBJ1-5,ASSQDPGQPQH
-,TRBV4-2,TRBJ2-6,ASSQDVSGFSSGANVLT
-,TRBV5-1,TRBJ1-1,ASSLAGEAF
TRBD2,TRBV27,TRBJ2-5,ASSSYGREETQY
-,TRBV28,TRBJ2-7,ASRTGSYEQY
TRBD1,TRBV30,TRBJ1-5,AYQQGLEQPQH
TRBD1,TRBV18,TRBJ1-1,ASSPPGQPNTEAF
TRBD2,TRBV29-1,TRBJ2-1,SALRTGGSANEQF
-,TRBV28,TRBJ1-4,ASSFLGDEKLF
TRBD1,TRBV5-6,TRBJ2-5,ASSLWGQGAYETQY
TRBD2,TRBV5-4,TRBJ2-3,ASSVQTSGGGTDTQY
-,TRBV13,TRBJ1-1,ASSLGRTMNTEAF
TRBD1,TRBV5-1,TRBJ1-1,ASSLNGDRNTEAF
TRBD1,TRBV9,TRBJ1-6,ASSVSQLGDRYNSPLH
-,TRBV6-6,TRBJ1-4,ASNLGGRGEKLF
-,TRBV5-1,TRBJ1-5,ASSLGVGQQPQH